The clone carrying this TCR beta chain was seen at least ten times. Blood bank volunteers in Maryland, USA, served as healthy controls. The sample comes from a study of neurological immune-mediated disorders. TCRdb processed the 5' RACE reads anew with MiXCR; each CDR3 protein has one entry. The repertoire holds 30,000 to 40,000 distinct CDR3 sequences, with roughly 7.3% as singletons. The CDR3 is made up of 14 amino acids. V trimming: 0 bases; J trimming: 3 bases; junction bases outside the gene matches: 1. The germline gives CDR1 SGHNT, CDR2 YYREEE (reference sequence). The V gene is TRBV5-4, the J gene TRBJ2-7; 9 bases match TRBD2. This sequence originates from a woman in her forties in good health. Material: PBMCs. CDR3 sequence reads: CASSLDSGSYEQYF. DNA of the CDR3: TGTGCCAGCAGCTTGGATAGCGGGAGCTACGAGCAGTACTTC.